These T cell receptor beta chains were read from a single sample in a study of cytomegalovirus exposure and HLA in healthy donors. Produced via immunoSEQ multiplex PCR; TCRdb's table is partial and in-frame only. The repertoire holds some 350,000 clones, with roughly nine tenths as singletons. The source material was PBMCs. The receptors were sampled from a young woman in good health and CMV-seropositive. The CDR3 runs from the conserved cysteine through the conserved F or W. Fields, in order: clone size, J gene, V gene, D gene, CDR3 length, CDR3 DNA, CDR3 protein. D genes are given only for firm matches. Size tells how often a clone was seen (once, few, many) or the class of an expanded clone, and some rows leave it out.

abundance: NA; j_gene: TRBJ2-3; v_gene: TRBV4-2; d_gene: NA; len: 15; CDR3nt: TGTGCCAGCAGCCCGATGGCCGCCCCCACAGATACGCAGTATTTT; CDR3aa: CASSPMAAPTDTQYF
abundance: NA; j_gene: TRBJ2-5; v_gene: TRBV7-8; d_gene: NA; len: 15; CDR3nt: TGTGCCAGCAGCCCCCCGTCGCTAGCTGGAGAGACCCAGTACTTC; CDR3aa: CASSPPSLAGETQYF
abundance: once; j_gene: TRBJ2-7; v_gene: TRBV7-9; d_gene: TRBD2; len: 15; CDR3nt: TGTGCCAGCAGCCCCAGGACTAGCGGGAGCCACGAGCAGTACTTC; CDR3aa: CASSPRTSGSHEQYF
abundance: NA; j_gene: TRBJ2-7; v_gene: TRBV9; d_gene: TRBD1; len: 16; CDR3nt: TGTGCCAGCAGCGTAGGTGTCGGACAGGGTGACTACGAGCAGTACTTC; CDR3aa: CASSVGVGQGDYEQYF
abundance: NA; j_gene: TRBJ1-5; v_gene: TRBV6-1; d_gene: TRBD1; len: 15; CDR3nt: TGTGCCAGCAGCCGAGGGACAGCCAAAGCTCAGCCCCAGCATTTT; CDR3aa: CASSRGTAKAQPQHF
abundance: NA; j_gene: TRBJ1-1; v_gene: TRBV30; d_gene: NA; len: 15; CDR3nt: TGTGCCTGGAGTACACTCTTCGGCCTGAACACTGAAGCTTTCTTT; CDR3aa: CAWSTLFGLNTEAFF
abundance: NA; j_gene: TRBJ1-2; v_gene: TRBV5-1; d_gene: TRBD1; len: 15; CDR3nt: TGCGCCAGCAGCACGGGAACAGGGGCCTGGGGTGGCTACACCTTC; CDR3aa: CASSTGTGAWGGYTF
abundance: NA; j_gene: TRBJ2-5; v_gene: TRBV13; d_gene: NA; len: 16; CDR3nt: TGTGCCAGCAGCTCCAACTGGGCAGGGGAGTGGGAGACCCAGTACTTC; CDR3aa: CASSSNWAGEWETQYF
abundance: NA; j_gene: TRBJ2-2; v_gene: TRBV29-1; d_gene: TRBD2; len: 14; CDR3nt: TGCAGCGCTTCGACTAGCGTCGACTCCGGGGAGCTGTTTTTT; CDR3aa: CSASTSVDSGELFF
abundance: NA; j_gene: TRBJ2-7; v_gene: TRBV7-3; d_gene: NA; len: 14; CDR3nt: TGTGCCAGCAGCTTAACGGGACCCAATCCCGAGCAGTACTTC; CDR3aa: CASSLTGPNPEQYF
abundance: once; j_gene: TRBJ2-1; v_gene: TRBV10-3; d_gene: TRBD2; len: 16; CDR3nt: TGTGCCATCAGTGGGACTAGCGGGAATTTCTACAATGAGCAGTTCTTC; CDR3aa: CAISGTSGNFYNEQFF
abundance: NA; j_gene: TRBJ2-2; v_gene: TRBV7-9; d_gene: TRBD2; len: 16; CDR3nt: TGTGCCAGCAGCTCGGGACTAGCGGGAAACACCGGGGAGCTGTTTTTT; CDR3aa: CASSSGLAGNTGELFF
abundance: NA; j_gene: TRBJ1-2; v_gene: TRBV27; d_gene: TRBD1; len: 11; CDR3nt: TGTGCCAGTACAGGGGGCTATGGCTACACCTTC; CDR3aa: CASTGGYGYTF
abundance: NA; j_gene: TRBJ2-7; v_gene: TRBV4-3; d_gene: TRBD2; len: 15; CDR3nt: TGCGCCAGCAGCCAAGATCTTGGGGGAGGGGACGAGCAGTACTTC; CDR3aa: CASSQDLGGGDEQYF
abundance: NA; j_gene: TRBJ2-1; v_gene: TRBV5-1; d_gene: TRBD2; len: 16; CDR3nt: TGCGCCAGCAGCTTGGGAGCGGGGGCGTTCTACAATGAGCAGTTCTTC; CDR3aa: CASSLGAGAFYNEQFF
abundance: NA; j_gene: TRBJ1-1; v_gene: TRBV5-1; d_gene: NA; len: 14; CDR3nt: TGCGCCAGCATGTCCGGCCCCGAGAACACTGAAGCTTTCTTT; CDR3aa: CASMSGPENTEAFF
abundance: NA; j_gene: TRBJ2-5; v_gene: TRBV27; d_gene: NA; len: 9; CDR3nt: TGTGCCAGCAGAAGGACCCAGTACTTC; CDR3aa: CASRRTQYF
abundance: NA; j_gene: TRBJ2-1; v_gene: TRBV5-6; d_gene: TRBD2; len: 16; CDR3nt: TGTGCCAGCAGCCCGCGGACTAGCGGGGGGCTCGGTGAGCAGTTCTTC; CDR3aa: CASSPRTSGGLGEQFF